This T cell receptor beta chain was retrieved from a study of T-cell memory formation after mild COVID-19. Whole-study context: TCR clusters mostly belonged to single donors.

Comment on this clonotype: The antigen remains undetermined.

Whole-study findings and limits: While clones contracting from day 15 to 85 were balanced between CD4 and CD8, later expanders leaned CD4+. Some SARS-CoV-2-responding clones were already detected in memory before infection.

CDR3 length equals 15 residues. The trim removed 3 bases at V and 6 bases at J, leaving 7 bases unmatched. CDR1 and CDR2 (germline): SGHAT, FQNNGV. TCRdb used MiXCR to reprocess the 5' RACE reads, holding one entry per CDR3 protein. The data contain approximately 490,000 distinct CDR3 sequences, about 20% of them singletons. The material sequenced was PBMCs or a T cell subset sorted from them (not recorded which). The source of this sequence is an adult woman who had mild COVID-19 (a few samples of this study predate the infection). Cell type and time point are not known. V gene TRBV11-2 combines with J gene TRBJ2-1, with 8 nucleotides matching TRBD2. This CDR3 is CASSLGGGPTNEQFF. The CDR3 DNA reads TGTGCCAGCAGCTTGGGCGGGGGGCCGACCAATGAGCAGTTCTTC.